This T cell receptor (beta chain) was recovered during a study of cytomegalovirus exposure and HLA in healthy donors. Study conclusions and caveats: Several of the most significant clusters appeared, in a later analysis, to be linked to common viral pathogens.

In regard to this clone: What it recognizes is unknown.

The PCR had 60 Vbeta and 13 Jbeta primers. Sequenced by immunoSEQ multiplex PCR; TCRdb stores in-frame clones only, minus some. The repertoire consists of approximately 150,000 clones, with 75% to 90% occurring once and the leading ten covering about 4.3%. The donors were healthy bone marrow donors. Germline V gene data show CDR1 as SNHLY and CDR2 as FYNNEI. The CDR3 runs to 16 residues. The V segment lost 4 bases and the J segment 2 bases; nucleotides outside the gene matches: 5. The specimen was PBMCs. The genes are TRBV2 and TRBJ2-7, with 13 nucleotides matching TRBD2. The clonotype originates from a man aged 25-45 years in good health and CMV-seronegative. The CDR3 DNA follows: TGTGCCAGCAGTGTTACTAGCGGGGGGGGTGCCTACGAGCAGTACTTC. Its translation is CASSVTSGGGAYEQYF.